This T cell receptor beta chain was observed in a study of cytomegalovirus exposure and HLA in healthy donors. PCR amplification relied on 60 Vbeta primers (plus 13 Jbeta primers). Clones were sequenced by immunoSEQ multiplex PCR, and TCRdb holds only the in-frame ones, with some missing. In the table there are fewer than 110,000 clones, roughly 76% of which are singletons. V was pared by 11 bases and J by 4 bases, with 19 bases of the junction left unmatched. CDR1 is SNHLY, CDR2 FYNNEI, per germline. This CDR3 is built from 17 residues. This receptor was taken from a man between 18 and 35 years old in good health and CMV-seronegative. The sequencing input was PBMCs. V gene TRBV2 combines with J gene TRBJ1-4, with 7 bases aligning to TRBD1. The CDR3 region has the DNA TGTGCCGGGAGAGATTCGGGACAGCATAAAGGTAATGAAAAACTGTTTTTT. This sequence encodes CAGRDSGQHKGNEKLFF.